The entry below describes one T cell receptor beta chain. Its antigen is not known. Researchers built TCR beta libraries using quantitative 5'-RACE with molecular barcodes. In TCRdb, the 5' RACE reads were re-called with MiXCR into one record per CDR3 protein. The sample has about 750,000 distinct CDR3 sequences, roughly 19% seen once. The sample comes from a study of CD8 T cells in ankylosing spondylitis. Study-wide results and caveats: Before this, some motif variants had been reported in reactive arthritis synovial fluid and blood. As for the disease-linked clones, they showed a CD8+ phenotype and occurred at relatively low frequencies in peripheral blood. It was reported that disease-linked clones were significantly enriched in matched ankylosing spondylitis synovial fluid. Characteristic, it appeared, of ankylosing spondylitis blood was a TCR beta motif of roughly 8 highly homologous variants.

The V and J ends lost 0 bases and 7 bases respectively, with 17 bases between them. Germline CDR1 is SGHRS and CDR2 is YFSETQ. The CDR3 is made up of 15 amino acids. The sequenced sample was blood, either unsorted or a sorted T cell fraction (not recorded which). The clonotype was recovered from a male donor with ankylosing spondylitis. The rearrangement joins TRBV5-1 to TRBJ2-7; maybe TRBD2 (7 bases). This chain's CDR3 is CASSLVGGAPPEQYF. Written as DNA, the CDR3 is TGCGCCAGCAGCTTGGTGGGGGGGGCTCCGCCTGAGCAGTACTTC.